These 8 T cell receptor beta chains share one sample of origin, sequenced in a study of blood T cells in healthy people across ages (dated by TCRdb to the mid-2010s). Libraries were constructed by 5' RACE. The sequencer was an Illumina HiSeq 2500. A second PCR of roughly 6 to 11 cycles was performed with a sample-barcoded 5' primer and a J-beta primer mix. Through fastp at Q25 and MiXCR, TCRdb rebuilt clones from the public reads, retaining in-frame beta chains. One record per CDR3 amino acid sequence lists the most common genes and DNA. The sample profile shows about 1.4 million distinct CDR3 sequences; approximately 63% of them were found once. About 6.3% of the sample goes to the ten largest clones. The sequencing sample was made of blood. The receptors derive from a man aged 18 to 30 in good health.

The chain joins TRBV20-1 to TRBJ2-1, with D hard to call. The germline CDR1 and CDR2 sequences are DFQATT and SNEGSKA (reference sequence). V lost 1 base and J 0 bases, leaving 7 bases between the germline ends. The CDR3 length is 14 residues. The CDR3 sequence is CSARGLSSYNEQFF. The CDR3 DNA reads as TGCAGTGCTAGAGGGCTGAGCTCCTACAATGAGCAGTTCTTC.

The chain combines TRBV20-1 with TRBJ1-3; D not certain. Germline lookup yields CDR1 DFQATT and CDR2 SNEGSKA (reference sequence). V lost 5 bases to trimming and J lost 0 bases, with 8 bases between them. This CDR3 comprises 13 residues. CDR3 DNA: TGCAGTGCTTCCCCCATCTCTGGAAACACCATATATTTT. It encodes CSASPISGNTIYF.

The V and J genes are TRBV12-3 or TRBV12-4 and TRBJ1-2; D perhaps matches TRBD1 (6 bases). The V end lost 7 bases, the J end lost 4 bases, and 13 bases lay between the germline ends. CDR3 length: 13 amino acids. The CDR3 DNA follows: TGTGCCAGCACCCGGGGGCAGGTCTATGGCTACACCTTC. The encoded protein is CASTRGQVYGYTF.

The chain joins TRBV12-5 to TRBJ1-2, with 7 positions matching TRBD1. Germline V gives CDR1 LGHNT, CDR2 FRNRAP. After removal of 7 bases from V and 3 bases from J, the junction contained 2 bases not matched to a gene. The CDR3 totals 12 residues. CDR3 sequence: CASDDRDYGYTF. CDR3 nucleotides: TGTGCTAGTGATGACAGGGACTATGGCTACACCTTC.

The chain is built from TRBV4-3 and TRBJ1-4, with 8 nucleotides matching TRBD1. Losses at the gene ends were 1 base for V and 5 bases for J; bases not matched to a gene: 3. The CDR3 is 15 amino acids. The germline CDR1 and CDR2 sequences are LGHNA and YSLEER. In nucleotides, the CDR3 is TGCGCCAGCAGCCAAGGTTGGGACAGGAATGAAAAACTGTTTTTT. It encodes CASSQGWDRNEKLFF.

The chain joins TRBV18 to TRBJ2-5; 7 bases map to TRBD2. J gave up 5 bases and V 1 base, and 7 bases lay outside the gene matches. Germline V CDR1 and CDR2: KGHSH, LQKENI. The CDR3 consists of 15 residues. CDR3 in DNA: TGTGCCAGCTCACCACTACCGGGGGGTATGGAGACCCAGTACTTC. Encoded protein: CASSPLPGGMETQYF.

CDR3 loop: CASSPLQGRHTEAFF. The DNA of the CDR3 is TGTGCCAGCTCACCCCTACAGGGAAGGCACACTGAAGCTTTCTTT. This rearrangement joins TRBV18 to TRBJ1-1; D may be TRBD1 (6 bases). Germline-derived CDR1 and CDR2 are KGHSH and LQKENI. This CDR3 spans 15 amino acids. Trimming stripped 3 bases from V and 3 bases from J, with 14 bases between.

J is TRBJ2-4 and V is TRBV28, with 7 bases lining up with TRBD2. The DNA end is a closer match to TRBJ2-7, so the J assignment may be wrong. The CDR3 length is 14 residues. Germline CDR1 is MDHEN and CDR2 is SYDVKM. Here the CDR3 reads CASIQASGPYEQYF. CDR3 nucleotides: TGTGCCAGCATTCAAGCTAGCGGTCCCTACGAGCAGTACTTC.